A single TCR beta chain is shown here with its context. The ends lost 5 bases at V and 0 bases at J; junction bases unmatched: 7. The CDR3 runs to 15 residues. Germline values: CDR1 MGHDK, CDR2 SYGVNS. The record originates from a study of T-cell memory formation after mild COVID-19. Study-wide context: TCR clusters were mostly confined to one donor each.

TCRdb reprocessed the 5' RACE reads with MiXCR, giving one entry per CDR3 protein. The sample contains roughly 450,000 distinct CDR3 sequences, approximately 19% of which appear only once. This receptor was obtained from a man aged 18 to 35 who had mild COVID-19 (a few samples of this study predate the infection). Cell type and time point are not known. Sequences were obtained from PBMCs or a T cell subset sorted from them (not recorded which). J is TRBJ2-7 and V is TRBV25-1; TRBD1 agrees at 7 bases. CDR3: CASSRPGQRSYEQYF. CDR3 in DNA: TGTGCCAGCAGTCGTCCGGGACAGCGCTCCTACGAGCAGTACTTC.